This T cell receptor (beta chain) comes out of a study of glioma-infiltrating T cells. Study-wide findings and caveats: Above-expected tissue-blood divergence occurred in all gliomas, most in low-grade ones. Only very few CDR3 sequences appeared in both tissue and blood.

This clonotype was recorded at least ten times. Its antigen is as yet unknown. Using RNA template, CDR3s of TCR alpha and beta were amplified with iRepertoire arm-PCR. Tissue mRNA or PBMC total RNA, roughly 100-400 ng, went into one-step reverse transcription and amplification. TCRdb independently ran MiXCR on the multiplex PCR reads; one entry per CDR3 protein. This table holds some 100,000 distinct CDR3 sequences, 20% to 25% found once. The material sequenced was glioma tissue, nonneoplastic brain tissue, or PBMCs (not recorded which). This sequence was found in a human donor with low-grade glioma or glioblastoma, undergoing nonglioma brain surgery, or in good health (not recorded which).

The CDR3 DNA is TGTGCCAGCAGGCTCGGGGGCACTGAAGCTTTCTTT. It encodes CASRLGGTEAFF. The chain links TRBV25-1 to TRBJ1-1; D may be TRBD1 (5 bases). The CDR3 is 12 amino acids. The V end lost 6 bases, the J end lost 4 bases, and 9 bases lay between the germline ends. Germline lookup yields CDR1 MGHDK and CDR2 SYGVNS.